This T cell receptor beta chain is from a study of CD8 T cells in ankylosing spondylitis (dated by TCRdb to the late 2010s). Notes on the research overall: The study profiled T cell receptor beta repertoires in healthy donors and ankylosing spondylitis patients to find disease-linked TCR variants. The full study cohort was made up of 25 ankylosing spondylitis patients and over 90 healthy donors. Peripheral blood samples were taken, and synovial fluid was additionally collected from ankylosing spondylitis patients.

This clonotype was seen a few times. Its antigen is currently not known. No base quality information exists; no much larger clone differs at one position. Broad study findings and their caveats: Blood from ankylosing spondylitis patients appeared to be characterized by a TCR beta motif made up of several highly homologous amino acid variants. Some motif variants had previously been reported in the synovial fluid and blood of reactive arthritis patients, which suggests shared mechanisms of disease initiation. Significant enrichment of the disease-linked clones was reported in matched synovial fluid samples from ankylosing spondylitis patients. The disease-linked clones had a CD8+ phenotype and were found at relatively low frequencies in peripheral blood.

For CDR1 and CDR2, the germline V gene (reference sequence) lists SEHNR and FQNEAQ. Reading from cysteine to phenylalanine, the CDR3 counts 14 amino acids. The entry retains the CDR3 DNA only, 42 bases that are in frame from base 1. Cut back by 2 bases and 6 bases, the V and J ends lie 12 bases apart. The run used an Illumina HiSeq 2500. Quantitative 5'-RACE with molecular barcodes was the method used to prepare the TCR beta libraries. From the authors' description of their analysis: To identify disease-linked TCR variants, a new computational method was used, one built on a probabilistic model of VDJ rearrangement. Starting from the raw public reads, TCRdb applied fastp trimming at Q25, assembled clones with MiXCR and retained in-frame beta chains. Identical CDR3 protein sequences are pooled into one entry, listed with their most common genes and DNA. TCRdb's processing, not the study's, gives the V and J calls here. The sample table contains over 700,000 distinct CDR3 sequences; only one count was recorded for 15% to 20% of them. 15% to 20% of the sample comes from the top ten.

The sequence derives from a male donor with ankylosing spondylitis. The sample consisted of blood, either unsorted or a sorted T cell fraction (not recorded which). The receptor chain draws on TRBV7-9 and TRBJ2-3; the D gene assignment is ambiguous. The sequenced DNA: TGTGCCAGCAGCTTACTAGGGCCCGGGGATACGCAGTATTTT. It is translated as CASSLLGPGDTQYF.